The source of this T cell receptor beta chain is a study of monozygotic twins with inflammatory bowel disease. Study-wide results and limits: Patient repertoires may have gained variability from differing immunosuppressive treatments.

As to this clonotype: What it recognizes is unknown.

No sorting of T cells preceded isolation of total RNA from whole blood. Template switching appended UMIs that held a 6-nucleotide sample barcode. TCRdb processed the 5' RACE reads again and assigns one entry to each CDR3 protein, with no DNA. The listing records 200,000 to 250,000 distinct CDR3 sequences. The sequence came from a human donor with ulcerative colitis or Crohn's disease, or a healthy co-twin of an affected twin (not recorded which). Sequenced sample: blood.

CDR3 sequence: CSASKTSAGELFF. J is TRBJ2-2 and V is TRBV20-1; as DNA is missing, the TRBD2 call by TCRdb cannot be tested. Per germline, CDR1 DFQATT and CDR2 SNEGSKA (reference sequence). The CDR3 loop spans 13 amino acids.